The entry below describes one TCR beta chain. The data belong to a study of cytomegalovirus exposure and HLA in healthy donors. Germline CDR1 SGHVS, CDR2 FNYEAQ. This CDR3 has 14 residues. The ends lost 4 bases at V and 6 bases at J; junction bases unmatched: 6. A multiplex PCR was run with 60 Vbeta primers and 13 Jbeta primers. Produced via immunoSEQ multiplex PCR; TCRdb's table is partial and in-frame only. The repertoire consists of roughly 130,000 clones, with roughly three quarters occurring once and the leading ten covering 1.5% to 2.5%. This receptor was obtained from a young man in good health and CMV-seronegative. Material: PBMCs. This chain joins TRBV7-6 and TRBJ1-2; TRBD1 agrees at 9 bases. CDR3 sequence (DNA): TGTGCCAGCAGCTCATACAGGGGGCGAGATGGCTACACCTTC. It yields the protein CASSSYRGRDGYTF.